Following are 25 T cell receptor beta chains from one sample sequenced in a study of CD8+ T cells in alopecia areata. cDNA reverse transcribed from extracted RNA served as the sequencing template. TCRdb's table, derived via immunoSEQ multiplex PCR, lists solely in-frame clones and lacks some. Counted here are fewer than 150,000 clones, around 60% occurring once; the ten biggest clones make up 4.5%. The sequencing used CD4+ T cells sorted from blood, collected at week 0. These receptors came from a human donor with alopecia areata.

V is TRBV7-2 and J is TRBJ2-7; 9 nucleotides match TRBD1. The CDR3 sequence is 14 residues long. V dropped 3 bases and J dropped 5; count of bases not matched to a gene: 5. Germline V gene sequence: CDR1 SGHTA, CDR2 FQGNSA. DNA for the CDR3: TGTGCCAGCAGCTTGGACAGGGGCCCTAACGAGCAGTACTTC. As protein: CASSLDRGPNEQYF.

The chain couples TRBV4-1 to TRBJ1-5; D is unclear. Germline V gene sequence: CDR1 MGHRA, CDR2 YSYEKL. The CDR3 contains 15 residues. With 0 bases removed from V and 7 bases from J, the gap between germline ends came to 13 bases. The CDR3 loop is CASSQDHGFRQPQHF. For the CDR3, the DNA is TGCGCCAGCAGCCAAGATCATGGGTTCCGGCAGCCCCAGCATTTT.

This rearrangement joins TRBV10-3 to TRBJ2-5; D gene ambiguous. Germline CDR1 and CDR2: ENHRY and SYGVKD. The CDR3 extends over 12 amino acids. V was cut by 7 bases and J by 0 bases, with 6 bases left in between. CDR3 in DNA: TGTGCCATCATGAGTAACCAAGAGACCCAGTACTTC. It yields the protein CAIMSNQETQYF.

CDR3 nucleotide sequence: TGCGCCAGCAGCTTGTGGGGGGAGAACCAGCCCCAGCATTTT. Amino acid sequence: CASSLWGENQPQHF. The chain links TRBV5-1 to TRBJ1-5, with D possibly matching TRBD1 (5 bases). The CDR3 extends over 14 amino acids. V shed 1 base and J shed 7 bases, with 12 bases lying between them. Germline CDR1 is SGHRS and CDR2 is YFSETQ. Filled out from reference TRBV5-1 and TRBJ1-5, the complete variable domain reads KAGVTQTPRYLIKTRGQQVTLSCSPISGHRSVSWYQQTPGQGLQFLFEYFSETQRNKGNFPGRFSGRQFSNSRSEMNVSTLELGDSALYLCASSLWGENQPQHFGDGTRLSIL.

The chain has TRBV19 and TRBJ2-6; TRBD1 matches 7 bases. The CDR3 is 16 residues long. The germline V gene has CDR1 LNHDA and CDR2 SQIVND (reference sequence). Losses at the gene ends were 6 bases for V and 0 bases for J; bases not matched to a gene: 5. The DNA for the CDR3 is TGTGCCAGTAGAACAGGACAGGCCTCTGGGGCCAACGTCCTGACTTTC. It encodes CASRTGQASGANVLTF.

This clone turned up a few times. The gene calls are TRBV7-2 and TRBJ2-1; D call uncertain. The germline V gene has CDR1 SGHTA and CDR2 FQGNSA. There are 17 residues in the CDR3. Trimming removed 5 bases at V and 2 bases at J, with 19 bases between. CDR3 residues: CASSPYAGLSTYNEQFF. CDR3 bases: TGTGCCAGCAGCCCCTACGCCGGGTTAAGTACCTACAATGAGCAGTTCTTC.

V is TRBV5-4 and J is TRBJ1-1, with a tentative D call TRBD1 (5 bases). The V gene's germline CDR1 is SGHNT and CDR2 YYREEE (reference sequence). V lost 3 bases and J 6 bases, leaving 18 bases between the germline ends. The CDR3 length is 15 residues. This CDR3 reads CASSSRGTSWAEAFF. CDR3 nucleotides: TGTGCCAGCAGCTCCCGGGGGACTTCCTGGGCTGAAGCTTTCTTT.

The rearrangement links TRBV7-3 to TRBJ2-3; weak D call: TRBD2 (5 bases). The CDR3 is 15 residues long. Germline-derived CDR1 and CDR2 are SGHTA and FQGTGA. Trimming cost V 2 bases and J 0 bases, with 9 bases left between them. DNA for the CDR3: TGTGCCAGCAGCTTACAACCGGGAAGCACAGATACGCAGTATTTT. Its protein is CASSLQPGSTDTQYF.

V is TRBV7-9 and J is TRBJ1-1; perhaps TRBD1 as D (6 bases). Germline lookup yields CDR1 SEHNR and CDR2 FQNEAQ (reference sequence). The CDR3 has 15 residues. The germline V and J ends were trimmed by 4 bases and 5 bases, with 17 bases remaining between them. The CDR3 protein is CASSSGAAAETEAFF. Written as DNA, the CDR3 is TGTGCCAGCAGCTCGGGGGCAGCTGCGGAGACTGAAGCTTTCTTT.

V gene TRBV19 combines with J gene TRBJ1-5; no firm D call. Germline V gene data show CDR1 as LNHDA and CDR2 as SQIVND (reference sequence). The CDR3 contains 15 residues. The ends were cut back, 9 bases at V and 1 base at J, with 16 bases in the middle. The CDR3 DNA follows: TGTGCCAGCATGCTGTACAGAGAAAGCAATCAGCCCCAGCATTTT. Translation: CASMLYRESNQPQHF.

This clone was counted a few times. The rearrangement links TRBV19 to TRBJ2-7; D could derive from TRBD1 or TRBD2 (5 bases each). V lost 5 bases and J 2 bases, leaving 16 bases between the germline ends. This CDR3 contains 15 residues. The germline V gene encodes CDR1 LNHDA and CDR2 SQIVND (reference sequence). The CDR3 DNA is TGTGCCAGTAGTTGGGACGGACGACATACCTACGAGCAGTACTTC. Translation gives CASSWDGRHTYEQYF. The variable domain in full, completed from reference TRBV19 and TRBJ2-7, reads DGGITQSPKYLFRKEGQNVTLSCEQNLNHDAMYWYRQDPGQGLRLIYYSQIVNDFQKGDIAEGYSVSREKKESFPLTVTSAQKNPTAFYLCASSWDGRHTYEQYFGPGTRLTVT.

This clone was counted a few times. CDR3 in amino acids: CASRGQATTEQYF. DNA of the CDR3: TGCGCCAGCAGGGGACAGGCTACTACCGAGCAGTACTTC. The chain couples TRBV10-2 to TRBJ2-7, with 8 positions matching TRBD1. CDR1 and CDR2 from the germline V gene are WSHSY and SAAADI. After removal of 6 bases from V and 6 bases from J, the junction contained 7 bases not matched to a gene. The CDR3 runs to 13 residues.

The J gene is TRBJ1-1, the V gene TRBV5-1, with TRBD1 identical over 12 bases. Germline V gene lookup returns CDR1 SGHRS and CDR2 YFSETQ. CDR3 length equals 14 residues. The V gene end was trimmed by 4 bases and the J gene end by 5 bases; junction bases not matched to a gene: 3. The CDR3 coding sequence is TGCGCCAGCAGCCGGGACAGGGGGCTTACTGAAGCTTTCTTT. Translation: CASSRDRGLTEAFF.

The chain uses TRBV19 and TRBJ2-5; D call uncertain. With 1 base removed from V and 5 bases from J, the gap between germline ends came to 8 bases. The germline V gene has CDR1 LNHDA and CDR2 SQIVND (reference sequence). The CDR3 contains 13 residues. The chain's CDR3 is CASSIASQETQYF. The DNA for the CDR3 is TGTGCCAGTAGTATAGCCAGCCAGGAGACCCAGTACTTC.

The CDR3 nucleotides are TGTGCCAGCAGGGGTTTGGGGGGAAGATGGGACACTGAAGCTTTCTTT. Translating gives CASRGLGGRWDTEAFF. V and J are TRBV27 and TRBJ1-1; TRBD1 might be the D (5 bases). Trimming took off 6 bases at V and 3 bases at J, with 20 bases between the two ends. This CDR3 has 16 residues. From germline, CDR1 is MNHEY and CDR2 SMNVEV (reference sequence).

The V gene is TRBV6-6, the J gene TRBJ2-2; 7 bases align to TRBD1. This CDR3 comprises 13 residues. From germline, CDR1 is MNHNY and CDR2 SVGAGI (reference sequence). Trimming took 5 bases from V and 7 from J; bases not matched to a gene: 4. For the CDR3, the DNA is TGTGCCAGCAGTCGGACAGGCCACGGGGAGCTGTTTTTT. Translating gives CASSRTGHGELFF.

V gene TRBV29-1 combines with J gene TRBJ1-1; D unclear. CDR3 length: 15 residues. V lost 0 bases to trimming and J lost 1 base, with 12 bases between them. CDR1 is SQVTM and CDR2 is ANQGSEA in the germline V gene. The DNA of the CDR3 is TGCAGCGTTGAAGACCGCCGACTCTCGAACACTGAAGCTTTCTTT. Protein: CSVEDRRLSNTEAFF.

This clone was found a few times. The chain uses TRBV5-6 and TRBJ2-4; perhaps TRBD2 as D (7 bases). V lost 4 bases to trimming and J lost 6 bases, with 14 bases between them. The V gene's germline CDR1 is SGHDT and CDR2 YYEEEE. The length of the CDR3 is 14 residues. Here the CDR3 DNA reads TGTGCCAGCAGCCGGGGGGCGGTCGGAAACATTCAGTACTTC. Translated: CASSRGAVGNIQYF.

V is TRBV11-2 and J is TRBJ2-5; TRBD1 matches 10 bases. The CDR3 runs to 15 residues. V gave up 3 bases and J gave up 5 bases; unmatched junction bases: 6. The germline V gene has CDR1 SGHAT and CDR2 FQNNGV. The CDR3 DNA follows: TGTGCCAGCAGCTTGGTGACAGGGGGCGGGGAGACCCAGTACTTC. Translation: CASSLVTGGGETQYF.

Only a few counts were recorded for this clone. As DNA, the CDR3 is TGTGCCAGCAGCTACGGATTGACAGGGTTGAACACCGGGGAGCTGTTTTTT. Amino acids: CASSYGLTGLNTGELFF. The gene calls are TRBV7-9 and TRBJ2-2; 7 bases align to TRBD1. This CDR3 is built from 17 residues. With 4 bases clipped from V and 1 base from J, the junction kept 9 bases outside the gene matches. CDR1 and CDR2 from the germline V gene are SEHNR and FQNEAQ (reference sequence).

The chain is built from TRBV10-3 and TRBJ1-1; possible D gene TRBD1, 6 bases. This CDR3 has 14 amino acids. Trimming removed 5 bases from V and 3 bases from J, with 13 bases in between. Germline V gene data show CDR1 as ENHRY and CDR2 as SYGVKD. Here the CDR3 reads CAISYREGDTEAFF. The CDR3 coding sequence is TGTGCCATCAGTTACAGGGAGGGGGACACTGAAGCTTTCTTT.

The chain is built from TRBV2 and TRBJ1-1, with a possible D match to TRBD1 (6 bases). V dropped 4 bases and J dropped 0 bases, with 12 bases sitting between them. The CDR3 is made up of 15 amino acids. The germline V gene encodes CDR1 SNHLY and CDR2 FYNNEI. The DNA for the CDR3 is TGTGCCAGCAGTGTACGGGGGCTTATGAACACTGAAGCTTTCTTT. It is translated as CASSVRGLMNTEAFF.

There are a few counts of this clone. The rearrangement links TRBV5-1 to TRBJ2-6; D not certain. Trimming left V 0 bases short and J 0 bases short, with 10 bases between. Germline V lookup: CDR1 SGHRS, CDR2 YFSETQ. The CDR3 is 17 residues long. The CDR3 region has the DNA TGCGCCAGCAGCTTGGGGCTAACGGACTCTGGGGCCAACGTCCTGACTTTC. This translates into CASSLGLTDSGANVLTF.

V and J are TRBV18 and TRBJ2-7; a weak D match, TRBD1 (6 bases). Germline lookup yields CDR1 KGHSH and CDR2 LQKENI. Trimming pared 3 bases from V and 7 bases from J, leaving 16 bases between. CDR3 length: 14 amino acids. CDR3 nucleotide sequence: TGTGCCAGCTCACCCCCAGGGGACCATCCGGAGCAGTACTTC. As protein: CASSPPGDHPEQYF.

The chain joins TRBV7-8 to TRBJ2-1, with 8 bases identical to TRBD2. Germline CDR1 is SGHVS and CDR2 is FQNEAQ. CDR3 length: 15 residues. With V trimmed by 1 base and J by 3 bases, 2 bases remained unmatched. In nucleotides, the CDR3 is TGTGCCAGCAGCTTAGTAGCGGGGCACTACAATGAGCAGTTCTTC. Its translation: CASSLVAGHYNEQFF.